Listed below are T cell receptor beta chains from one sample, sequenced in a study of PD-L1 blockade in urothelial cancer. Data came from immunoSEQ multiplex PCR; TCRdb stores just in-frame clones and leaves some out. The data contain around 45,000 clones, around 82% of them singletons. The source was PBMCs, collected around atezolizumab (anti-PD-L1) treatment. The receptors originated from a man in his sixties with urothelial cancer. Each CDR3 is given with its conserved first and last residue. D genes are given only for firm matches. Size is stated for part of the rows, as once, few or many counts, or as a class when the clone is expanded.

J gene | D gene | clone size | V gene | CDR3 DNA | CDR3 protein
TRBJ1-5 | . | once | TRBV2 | TGTGCCAGCAGTCTAAATACAATTGGAGCACAGCCCCAGCATTTT | CASSLNTIGAQPQHF
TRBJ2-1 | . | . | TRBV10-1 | TGCGCCAGCAGTCGCTACGGACTGGCATCCTACAATGAGCAGTTCTTC | CASSRYGLASYNEQFF
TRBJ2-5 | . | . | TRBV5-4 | TGTGCCAGCAGCTTGGCCTGGGCTTCCCAAGAGACCCAGTACTTC | CASSLAWASQETQYF
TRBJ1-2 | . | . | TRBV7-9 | TGTGCCAGCAGCTGGGACGGCGGGGCACTTGGTGGCTACACCTTC | CASSWDGGALGGYTF
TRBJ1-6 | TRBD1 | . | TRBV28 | TGTGCCAGCAGAGGGGACAGGGGAAATTCACCCCTCCACTTT | CASRGDRGNSPLHF
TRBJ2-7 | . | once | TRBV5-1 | TGCGCCAGCAGCTTGGGGGCAGGGATCGACGAGCAGTACTTC | CASSLGAGIDEQYF
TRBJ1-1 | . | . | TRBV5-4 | TGTGCCAGCAGAGGGGGACGGATGAACACTGAAGCTTTCTTT | CASRGGRMNTEAFF
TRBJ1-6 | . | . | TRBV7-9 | TGTGCCAGCAGCTCCTTTATGGGCGATTCACCCCTCCACTTT | CASSSFMGDSPLHF
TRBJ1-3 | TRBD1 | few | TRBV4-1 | TGCGCCAGCAGCCAGTGGACAGGGCAATACTCTGGAAACACCATATATTTT | CASSQWTGQYSGNTIYF
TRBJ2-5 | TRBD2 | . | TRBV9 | TGTGCCAGCAGCCCCCCTAGCGGGGGGCCGGGAGGGACCCAGTACTTC | CASSPPSGGPGGTQYF
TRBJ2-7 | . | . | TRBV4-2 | TGTGCCAGCAGCCAAGATAATAATCCGTCCAGGGAGCAGTACTTC | CASSQDNNPSREQYF
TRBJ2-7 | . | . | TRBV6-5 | TGTGCCAGCAGTTACAGCATCCCGACCTACGAGCAGTACTTC | CASSYSIPTYEQYF
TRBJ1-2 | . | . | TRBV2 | TGTGCCAGCAGGGAAGGAGTCTATGGCTACACCTTC | CASREGVYGYTF
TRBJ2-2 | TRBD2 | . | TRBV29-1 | TGCAGCGTTGGAGCGGGAGGCCGATTGCCCGGGGAGCTGTTTTTT | CSVGAGGRLPGELFF
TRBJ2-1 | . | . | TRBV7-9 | TGTGCCAGCAGCCCCGCCGGGACTCGAACCGACAATGAGCAGTTCTTC | CASSPAGTRTDNEQFF